This is a list of T cell receptor beta chains from one sample in a study of T-cell memory formation after mild COVID-19. TCRdb re-called the 5' RACE reads with MiXCR, one entry per CDR3 protein. The data show about 260,000 distinct CDR3 sequences, 15% to 20% seen once. Sequencing was done on a sample of PBMCs or a T cell subset sorted from them (not recorded which). Every receptor here comes from a man younger than 30 who had mild COVID-19 (a few samples of this study predate the infection). Cell type and time point are not known. Each CDR3 is given with its conserved first and last residue. The order of the fields is V gene, clone size, J gene, D gene, CDR3 DNA, CDR3 protein. D genes are given only for firm matches. Only part of the rows carry a size: once, few, many, or a class if the clone is expanded.

v_gene: TRBV11-2; abundance: many; j_gene: TRBJ2-1; d_gene: NA; CDR3nt: TGTGCCAGCAGCCATAGAGGGGGGCTGTCCTACAATGAGCAGTTCTTC; CDR3aa: CASSHRGGLSYNEQFF
v_gene: TRBV11-2; abundance: NA; j_gene: TRBJ2-3; d_gene: TRBD2; CDR3nt: TGTGCCAGCAGCCCCGGACTAGCGGGGGGTACGCAGTATTTT; CDR3aa: CASSPGLAGGTQYF
v_gene: TRBV7-3; abundance: NA; j_gene: TRBJ2-7; d_gene: TRBD2; CDR3nt: TGTGCCAGCAGCGGAACCGGGACTAGCGGGGAGCCGCAGTACTTC; CDR3aa: CASSGTGTSGEPQYF
v_gene: TRBV5-1; abundance: few; j_gene: TRBJ2-7; d_gene: NA; CDR3nt: TGCGCCAGCAGCTTGGCCGGTCCGGACACTAGCTGGTACGAGCAGTACTTC; CDR3aa: CASSLAGPDTSWYEQYF
v_gene: TRBV2; abundance: few; j_gene: TRBJ1-1; d_gene: NA; CDR3nt: TGTGCCAGCAATGGACAGCGACTCACTGAAGCTTTCTTT; CDR3aa: CASNGQRLTEAFF
v_gene: TRBV29-1; abundance: many; j_gene: TRBJ2-3; d_gene: NA; CDR3nt: TGCAGCGCCTCGTGGGGGCAAGGAGATACGCAGTATTTT; CDR3aa: CSASWGQGDTQYF
v_gene: TRBV11-3; abundance: NA; j_gene: TRBJ2-3; d_gene: TRBD2; CDR3nt: TGTGCCAGCAGCTCGGGGGAAACGGGGGGGCCTAGCACAGATACGCAGTATTTT; CDR3aa: CASSSGETGGPSTDTQYF
v_gene: TRBV7-6; abundance: few; j_gene: TRBJ2-3; d_gene: NA; CDR3nt: TGTGCCAGCAGCCACCTAGGGGAAGCAGATACGCAGTATTTT; CDR3aa: CASSHLGEADTQYF
v_gene: TRBV6-6; abundance: few; j_gene: TRBJ2-3; d_gene: NA; CDR3nt: TGTGCCAGCAGTTACTCAGGGCAGGGGCGCCCCACAGATACGCAGTATTTT; CDR3aa: CASSYSGQGRPTDTQYF
v_gene: TRBV6-5; abundance: NA; j_gene: TRBJ1-1; d_gene: NA; CDR3nt: TGTGCCAGCAGTTACATTAGCGCAGGGCAAGCTTTCTTT; CDR3aa: CASSYISAGQAFF
v_gene: TRBV12-3/TRBV12-4; abundance: NA; j_gene: TRBJ2-6; d_gene: NA; CDR3nt: TGTGCCGCCCGCAGGGGAAGCTCTGGGGCCAACGTCCTGACTTTC; CDR3aa: CAARRGSSGANVLTF